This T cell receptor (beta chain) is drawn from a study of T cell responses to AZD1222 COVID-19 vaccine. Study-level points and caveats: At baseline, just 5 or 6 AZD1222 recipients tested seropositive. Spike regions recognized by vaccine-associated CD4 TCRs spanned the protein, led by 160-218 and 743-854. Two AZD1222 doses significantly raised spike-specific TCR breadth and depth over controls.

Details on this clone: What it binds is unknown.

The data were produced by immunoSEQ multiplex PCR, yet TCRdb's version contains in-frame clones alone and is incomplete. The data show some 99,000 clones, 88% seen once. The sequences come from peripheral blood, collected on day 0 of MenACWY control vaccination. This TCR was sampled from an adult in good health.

Here the CDR3 reads CASSLVTEGNTIYF. The CDR3 DNA sequence: TGTGCCAGCAGCTTAGTAACCGAAGGAAACACCATATATTTT. The chain employs TRBV7-9 and TRBJ1-3; no clear D gene. The V and J ends lost 1 base and 4 bases respectively, with 8 bases between them. Germline V gene sequence: CDR1 SEHNR, CDR2 FQNEAQ (reference sequence). The CDR3 is made up of 14 amino acids.